This T cell receptor (beta chain) stems from a study of blood T cell repertoires in COVID-19. In the study overall: Italy, Spain and the United States were the sources of the convalescent and acute COVID-19 samples. The analysed material was cDNA or gDNA that came from T cells, B-cell-depleted T cells, or PBMCs.

As processed by the authors: Scientists estimated how many nucleated cells there were by amplifying reference gene primers. Only in-frame clones appear in the TCRdb table, and some are missing; sequencing was by immunoSEQ multiplex PCR. The V and J calls and clone size come from that table; D and trimming were worked out from the DNA. The repertoire holds about half a million clones, with about 88% as singletons. This CDR3 is built from 15 residues. V lost 3 bases and J lost 0, with 9 bases in between. CDR1 WNHNN and CDR2 SYGVQD come from the germline V gene (reference sequence). Recruited during active infection, patients (from Seattle) were subsequently followed longitudinally.

Sequencing was performed on peripheral blood. The TCR originated in a man aged 18 to 30 with COVID-19, enrolled during active disease. The V gene is TRBV10-1, the J gene TRBJ1-3; D gene ambiguous. This chain's CDR3 is CASSDTGGSGNTIYF. In DNA, the CDR3 is TGCGCCAGCAGTGACACGGGAGGCTCTGGAAACACCATATATTTT.